These T cell receptor beta chains were read from a single sample in a study of shared clonotypes between healthy human individuals. Method: immunoSEQ multiplex PCR; TCRdb's copy keeps in-frame clones and lacks some. The sample consists of roughly 2.6 million clones, approximately 94% of them appearing once. Sequenced sample: naive CD4+ T cells sorted from blood. Source of these receptors: a man between 18 and 29 years old in good health. CDR3s include the opening cysteine and the closing phenylalanine or tryptophan. D genes are given only for firm matches. Clone size is given for some rows only: seen once, a few or many times, or a class if the clone is expanded.

d_call,j_call,v_call,clone_size,cdr3_nt,cdr3_aa
NA,TRBJ2-5,TRBV18,NA,TGTGCCAGCTCACCAACAGGCCAGAGAGAGACCCAGTACTTC,CASSPTGQRETQYF
TRBD1,TRBJ2-5,TRBV6-1,NA,TGTGCCAGCAGGGACAGGGGTGAGACCCAGTACTTC,CASRDRGETQYF
TRBD1,TRBJ2-2,TRBV18,NA,TGTGCCAGCTCACCACTATTCCCGGGACAGGGTTCAACCGGGGAGCTGTTTTTT,CASSPLFPGQGSTGELFF
TRBD2,TRBJ2-1,TRBV9,NA,TGTGCCAGCAGCGTAGGACTAGCGACCAATGAGCAGTTCTTC,CASSVGLATNEQFF
NA,TRBJ1-1,TRBV15,NA,TGTGCCACCAGCAGTTTAACAGGGAGACTGAACACTGAAGCTTTCTTT,CATSSLTGRLNTEAFF
TRBD2,TRBJ2-5,TRBV30,NA,TGTGCCTGGAGTTTAGGGACTAAGGGCCGAGAGACCCAGTACTTC,CAWSLGTKGRETQYF
TRBD1,TRBJ1-2,TRBV6-5,NA,TGTGCCAGCAGTTACTCCGGACAGGTGGATGGCTACACCTTC,CASSYSGQVDGYTF
NA,TRBJ1-2,TRBV4-3,NA,TGCGCCAGCAGCCAAGAGATCCTAATCTCCTATGGCTACACCTTC,CASSQEILISYGYTF
TRBD1,TRBJ1-1,TRBV7-2,NA,TGTGCCAGCAGTCTAAGACAGGGGCATGGAGCTTTCTTT,CASSLRQGHGAFF
TRBD1,TRBJ1-4,TRBV11-2,NA,TGTGCCAGCGCGCTACAGGGGGCTGGGGCTGAAAAACTGTTTTTT,CASALQGAGAEKLFF
TRBD1,TRBJ2-7,TRBV7-9,NA,TGTGCCAGCGAACCGACAGGGGACCCCTCCTACGAGCAGTACTTC,CASEPTGDPSYEQYF
NA,TRBJ2-1,TRBV15,NA,TGTGCCACCAGCTCTAACAGGGATAAGCGGTACAATGAGCAGTTCTTC,CATSSNRDKRYNEQFF
NA,TRBJ2-7,TRBV18,NA,TGTGCCAGCTCACCGGACGTCGGGTACGAGCAGTACTTC,CASSPDVGYEQYF
NA,TRBJ2-7,TRBV18,NA,TGTGCCAGCTCACCACGACGGCAGGAACCATTGGACGAGCAGTACTTC,CASSPRRQEPLDEQYF
NA,TRBJ1-1,TRBV9,few,TGTGCCAGCAGCGTAAAACCGCAAGCTCCCACTGAAGCTTTCTTT,CASSVKPQAPTEAFF
NA,TRBJ1-4,TRBV19,NA,TGTGGCTCGAAAGGGCCGGAAAAACTGTTTTTT,CGSKGPEKLFF
NA,TRBJ2-2,TRBV6-1,NA,TGTGCCACCCAGATTTCCGCGAACACCGGGGAGCTGTTTTTT,CATQISANTGELFF
NA,TRBJ2-7,TRBV10-1,NA,TGCGCCAGCAGTGAAACAGGACCCAACTCCTACGAGCAGTACTTC,CASSETGPNSYEQYF
TRBD1,TRBJ1-1,TRBV25-1,NA,TGTGCCAGCAGGGGACAGGGGATGAACACTGAAGCTTTCTTT,CASRGQGMNTEAFF
NA,TRBJ2-3,TRBV6-5,NA,TGTGCCAGCAGTGGAGGGGGGGTGGATACGCAGTATTTT,CASSGGGVDTQYF
NA,TRBJ1-3,TRBV4-1,NA,TGCGCCAGCAGCCAAGCTCCCCCCGAAGGCGACACCATATATTTT,CASSQAPPEGDTIYF
TRBD2,TRBJ2-7,TRBV19,NA,TGTGCCAGTAGCACCGGGACTAGCGGTTCCGGGGAGCAGTACTTC,CASSTGTSGSGEQYF
NA,TRBJ1-5,TRBV18,NA,TGTGCCAGCTCACCACAGGGGATAGTCAATCAGCCCCAGCATTTT,CASSPQGIVNQPQHF
NA,TRBJ2-2,TRBV25-1,few,TGTGCCAGCTCCACGGGGGACACCGGGGAGCTGTTTTTT,CASSTGDTGELFF
NA,TRBJ1-1,TRBV2,NA,TGTGCCAGCAGTGAATTCCAGGCGGTTAACACTGAAGCTTTCTTT,CASSEFQAVNTEAFF
TRBD1,TRBJ2-1,TRBV5-4,NA,TGTGCCAGCAGCCTCCTGGACAGGGACTACAATGAGCAGTTCTTC,CASSLLDRDYNEQFF
NA,TRBJ1-2,TRBV21-1,NA,TGTGCCAGCAGAGTCCTAGGCTACACCTTC,CASRVLGYTF
TRBD1,TRBJ1-5,TRBV7-8,NA,TGTGCCAGCAGCTGGACAGGGGCGGATCAGCCCCAGCATTTT,CASSWTGADQPQHF
TRBD1,TRBJ1-6,TRBV7-2,NA,TGTGCCAGCAGTCAGAGGGGGCTGGTTGATTCACCCCTCCACTTT,CASSQRGLVDSPLHF
TRBD1,TRBJ1-2,TRBV18,NA,TGTGCCAGCTCACCAACCCCGGACAGGGCCGCTAACTATGGCTACACCTTC,CASSPTPDRAANYGYTF
NA,TRBJ1-2,TRBV28,once,TGTGCCAGCACCACCGGGGAGCCTCACTACTATGGCTACACCTTC,CASTTGEPHYYGYTF
NA,TRBJ2-1,TRBV27,NA,TGTGCCAGCAGTTTATCCCGAATAATTGGGGGCGCTGGGTTGTTCTTC,CASSLSRIIGGAGLFF
NA,TRBJ1-2,TRBV30,NA,TGTGCCTGGAGTACAGGACAGAGCGTCTATGGCTACACCTTC,CAWSTGQSVYGYTF
TRBD2,TRBJ2-7,TRBV7-9,NA,TGTGCCAGCAGCACAGCGGGGGTTATGGCTACCGACTACGAGCAGTACTTC,CASSTAGVMATDYEQYF
TRBD2,TRBJ2-1,TRBV5-4,NA,TGTGCCAGCAGGCCTGGACTAGCGGATAATGAGCAGTTCTTC,CASRPGLADNEQFF
NA,TRBJ1-1,TRBV18,NA,TGTGCCAGCTCACAGGACGTCAACACTGAAGCTTTCTTT,CASSQDVNTEAFF
TRBD1,TRBJ2-2,TRBV5-1,NA,TGCGCCAGCAGTTCGCAGGGGGCGAACACCGGGGAGCTGTTTTTT,CASSSQGANTGELFF
NA,TRBJ2-7,TRBV6-5,NA,TGTGCCAGCAGACGGGGCAAAGGAGACGAGCAGTACTTC,CASRRGKGDEQYF
NA,TRBJ2-2,TRBV10-1,NA,TGCGCCAGCAGTGAGGACCGAGCCACCGGGGAGCTGTTTTTT,CASSEDRATGELFF
NA,TRBJ2-4,TRBV6-6,few,TGTGCCAGCCGTTATGGGGGTTACATTCAGTACTTC,CASRYGGYIQYF
TRBD2,TRBJ2-1,TRBV30,NA,TGTGCCTCTCGGGAGGCTTACAATGAGCAGTTCTTC,CASREAYNEQFF
TRBD1,TRBJ1-2,TRBV6-1,few,TGTGCCAGCACAAGGGACAGGACATATGGCTACACCTTC,CASTRDRTYGYTF
NA,TRBJ2-7,TRBV29-1,NA,TGCAGCGTTGAAAGCCGGAGCTCCTACGAGCAGTACTTC,CSVESRSSYEQYF
TRBD1,TRBJ2-7,TRBV5-1,NA,TGCGCCAGCAGCTCGGTGGACAGGGACGAGCAGTACTTC,CASSSVDRDEQYF
TRBD1,TRBJ1-2,TRBV19,NA,TGTGCCAGTAGTATGGACAGGGCCGCGGGAGGCTACACCTTC,CASSMDRAAGGYTF
NA,TRBJ1-2,TRBV4-1,NA,TGCGCCAGCAGCCTACAGATCACAGGCCCTACCTATGGCTACACCTTC,CASSLQITGPTYGYTF
TRBD1,TRBJ1-1,TRBV5-1,NA,TGCGCCAGCAGCCTCGGACAGGGGAAGGACACTGAAGCTTTCTTT,CASSLGQGKDTEAFF
NA,TRBJ2-7,TRBV10-2,NA,TGCGCCAGCGGGGATTACGAGCAGTACTTC,CASGDYEQYF
NA,TRBJ1-6,TRBV19,few,TGTGCCAGTAGTATAGCCTCTCCCGGGACACTCAATTCACCCCTCCACTTT,CASSIASPGTLNSPLHF
TRBD1,TRBJ2-2,TRBV29-1,NA,TGCAGCGTACGAACAGGGGGCCTGAGCGGGGAGCTGTTTTTT,CSVRTGGLSGELFF
NA,TRBJ2-5,TRBV18,NA,TGTGCCAGCTCACCAGCGGGACAAGAGACCCAGTACTTC,CASSPAGQETQYF
NA,TRBJ1-6,TRBV7-9,NA,TGTGCCAGCAGCCCGCTAAGAGGTGTTGCCTATAATTCACCCCTCCACTTT,CASSPLRGVAYNSPLHF
NA,TRBJ2-5,TRBV2,NA,TGTGCCAGCAGTGTACCCGGGGAGACCCAGTACTTC,CASSVPGETQYF
NA,TRBJ2-7,TRBV5-6,NA,TGTGCCAGCAGTCTTGGACAGATCCCCTACGAGCAGTACTTC,CASSLGQIPYEQYF
TRBD1,TRBJ2-5,TRBV7-2,NA,TGTGCCAGCAGCCCGGGACAGCTCCAAGAGACCCAGTACTTC,CASSPGQLQETQYF
NA,TRBJ1-2,TRBV19,NA,TGTGCCACCTCACCCGACAGCCCTGTCTATGGCTACACCTTC,CATSPDSPVYGYTF
NA,TRBJ1-4,TRBV7-8,NA,TGTGCCAGCAGCCTCGGGGCGGCAACTAATGAAAAACTGTTTTTT,CASSLGAATNEKLFF
NA,TRBJ1-2,TRBV5-1,NA,TGCGCCAGCAGCCCAATGACATTTAACTATGGCTACACCTTC,CASSPMTFNYGYTF
NA,TRBJ2-7,TRBV4-1,NA,TGCGCCAGCAGCCAAGTTGAGGGGTCCCTCTACGAGCAGTACTTC,CASSQVEGSLYEQYF